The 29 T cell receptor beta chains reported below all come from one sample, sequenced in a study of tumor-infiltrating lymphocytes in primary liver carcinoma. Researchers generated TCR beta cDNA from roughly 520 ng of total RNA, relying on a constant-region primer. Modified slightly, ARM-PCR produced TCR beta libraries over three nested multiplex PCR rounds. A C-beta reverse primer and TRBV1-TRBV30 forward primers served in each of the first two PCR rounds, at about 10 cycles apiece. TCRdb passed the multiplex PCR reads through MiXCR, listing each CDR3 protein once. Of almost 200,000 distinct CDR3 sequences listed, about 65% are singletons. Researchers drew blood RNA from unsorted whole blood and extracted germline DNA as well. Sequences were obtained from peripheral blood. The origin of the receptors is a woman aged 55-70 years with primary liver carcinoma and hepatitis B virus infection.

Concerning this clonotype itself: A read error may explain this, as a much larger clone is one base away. For the CDR3, the DNA is TGCGCCAGCAGCCAAGACCCCAGGGGGCTCGAAACTGAAGCTTTCTTT. As protein: CASSQDPRGLETEAFF. V usage is TRBV4-1 and J usage is TRBJ1-1; 8 bases line up with TRBD1. Germline CDR1 and CDR2: MGHRA and YSYEKL. V lost 0 bases to trimming and J lost 5 bases; unmatched junction nucleotides: 8. There are 16 residues in the CDR3.

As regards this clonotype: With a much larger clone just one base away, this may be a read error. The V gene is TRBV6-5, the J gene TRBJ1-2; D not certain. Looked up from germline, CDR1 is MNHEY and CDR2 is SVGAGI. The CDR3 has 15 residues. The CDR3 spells CASSGMVVGHYGHTF. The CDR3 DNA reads TGTGCCAGCAGTGGAATGGTTGTAGGGCACTATGGCCACACCTTC.

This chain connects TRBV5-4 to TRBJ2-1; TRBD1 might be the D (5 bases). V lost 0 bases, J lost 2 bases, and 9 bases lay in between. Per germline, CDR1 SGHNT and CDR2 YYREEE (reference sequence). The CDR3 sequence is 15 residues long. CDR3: CASSLGGSAYNEQFF. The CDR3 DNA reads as TGTGCCAGCAGCTTGGGGGGCTCTGCCTACAATGAGCAGTTCTTC.

As DNA, the CDR3 is TGCGCCAGCCGCCGGGACAGACTTCCAGATACGCAGTATTTT. This codes for CASRRDRLPDTQYF. V gene TRBV5-1 combines with J gene TRBJ2-3; 7 bases match TRBD1. CDR1 and CDR2 from the germline V gene are SGHRS and YFSETQ. This CDR3 has 14 residues. The junction had 9 bases not matched to a gene; V was cut back by 7 bases and J by 4 bases.

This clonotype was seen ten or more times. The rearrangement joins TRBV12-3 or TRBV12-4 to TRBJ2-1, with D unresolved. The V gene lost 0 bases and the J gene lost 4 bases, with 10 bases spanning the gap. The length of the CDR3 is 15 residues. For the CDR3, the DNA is TGTGCCAGCAGTTTAGCCCAGCGCCCATACAATGAGCAGTTCTTC. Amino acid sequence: CASSLAQRPYNEQFF.

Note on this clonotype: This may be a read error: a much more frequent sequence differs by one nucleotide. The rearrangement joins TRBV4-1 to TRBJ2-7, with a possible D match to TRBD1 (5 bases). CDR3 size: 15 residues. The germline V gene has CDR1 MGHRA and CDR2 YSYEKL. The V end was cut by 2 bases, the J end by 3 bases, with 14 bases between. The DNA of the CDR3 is TGCGCCAGCAGCCAATGGGGCGGCCCTTACTACGAGCAGTACTTC. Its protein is CASSQWGGPYYEQYF.

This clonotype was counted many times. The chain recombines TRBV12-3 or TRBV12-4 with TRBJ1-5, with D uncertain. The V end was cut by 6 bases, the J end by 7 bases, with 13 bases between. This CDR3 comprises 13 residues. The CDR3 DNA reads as TGTGCCAGCAGCGTCGGAGGGCAGCAGCCCCAGCATTTT. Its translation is CASSVGGQQPQHF.

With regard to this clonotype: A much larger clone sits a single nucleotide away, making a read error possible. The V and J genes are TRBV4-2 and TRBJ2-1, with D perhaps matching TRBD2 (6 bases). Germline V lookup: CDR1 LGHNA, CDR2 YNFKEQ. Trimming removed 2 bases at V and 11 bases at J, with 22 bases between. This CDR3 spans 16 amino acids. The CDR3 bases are TGTGCCAGCAGCCAAACGGCTCGAGGCATTGGCGGGAAGCAGTTCTTC. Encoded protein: CASSQTARGIGGKQFF.

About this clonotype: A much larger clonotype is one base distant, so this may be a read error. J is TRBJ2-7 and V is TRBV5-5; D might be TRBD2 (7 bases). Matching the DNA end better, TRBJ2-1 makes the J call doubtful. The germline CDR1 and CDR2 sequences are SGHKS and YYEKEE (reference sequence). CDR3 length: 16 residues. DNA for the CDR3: TGTGCCAGCAGCTTCGGGGGGCTTAACGGGATCTATGAGCAGTTCTTC. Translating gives CASSFGGLNGIYEQFF.

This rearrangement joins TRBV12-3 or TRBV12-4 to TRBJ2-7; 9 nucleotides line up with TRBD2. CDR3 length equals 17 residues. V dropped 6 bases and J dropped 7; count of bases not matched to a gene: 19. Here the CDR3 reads CASSPWKAGGRHYEQYV. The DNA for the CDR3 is TGTGCCAGCAGCCCATGGAAGGCGGGAGGGCGTCACTATGAGCAGTACGTC.

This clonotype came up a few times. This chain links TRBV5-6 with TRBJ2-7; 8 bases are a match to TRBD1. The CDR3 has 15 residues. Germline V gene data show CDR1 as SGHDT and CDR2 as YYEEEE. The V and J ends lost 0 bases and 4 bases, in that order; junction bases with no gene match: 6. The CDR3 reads CASSLGWTGIYEQYF. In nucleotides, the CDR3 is TGTGCCAGCAGCTTGGGGTGGACAGGGATTTACGAGCAGTACTTC.

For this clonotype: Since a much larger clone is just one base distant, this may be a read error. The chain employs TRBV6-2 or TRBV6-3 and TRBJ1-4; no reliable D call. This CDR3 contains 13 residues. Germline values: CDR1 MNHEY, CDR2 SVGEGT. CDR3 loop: CGSSYSGDEKLFF. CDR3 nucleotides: TGTGGCAGCAGTTACTCTGGGGATGAAAAACTGTTTTTT.

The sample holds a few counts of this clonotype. The CDR3 DNA sequence: TGTGCCAGCAGCTTGCTGGACTACGAGCAGTACTTC. This sequence encodes CASSLLDYEQYF. The chain combines TRBV5-4 with TRBJ2-7; D is uncertain. This CDR3 comprises 12 residues. V lost 1 base and J 3 bases, leaving 5 bases between the germline ends. Germline CDR1 reads SGHNT; CDR2 reads YYREEE (reference sequence).

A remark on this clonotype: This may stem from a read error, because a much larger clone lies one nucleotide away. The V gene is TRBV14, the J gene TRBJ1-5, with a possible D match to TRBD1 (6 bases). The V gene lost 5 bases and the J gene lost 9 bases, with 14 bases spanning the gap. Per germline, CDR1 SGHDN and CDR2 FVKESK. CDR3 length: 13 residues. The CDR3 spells CASSGQSEGPQHF. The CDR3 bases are TGTGCCAGCAGCGGACAGAGCGAAGGGCCCCAGCATTTT.

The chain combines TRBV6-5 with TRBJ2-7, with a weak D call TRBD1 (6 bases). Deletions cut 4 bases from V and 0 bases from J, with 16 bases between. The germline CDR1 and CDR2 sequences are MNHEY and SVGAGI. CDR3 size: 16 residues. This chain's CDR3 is CASSFSAETGSYEQYF. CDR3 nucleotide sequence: TGTGCCAGCAGTTTTTCGGCGGAGACAGGCTCCTACGAGCAGTACTTC.

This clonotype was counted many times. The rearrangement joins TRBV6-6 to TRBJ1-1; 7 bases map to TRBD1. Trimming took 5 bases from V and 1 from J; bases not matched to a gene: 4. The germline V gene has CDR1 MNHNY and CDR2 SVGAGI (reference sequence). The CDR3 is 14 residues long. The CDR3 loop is CASSGGTANTEAFF. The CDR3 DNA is TGTGCCAGCAGTGGAGGGACAGCGAACACTGAAGCTTTCTTT.

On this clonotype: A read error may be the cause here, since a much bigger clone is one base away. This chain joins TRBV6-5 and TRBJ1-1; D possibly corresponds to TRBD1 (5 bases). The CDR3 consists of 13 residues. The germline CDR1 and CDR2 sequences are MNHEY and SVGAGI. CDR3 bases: TGTGCCAGCGCCAGGGACGGGAACACTGAAGTTTTCTTT. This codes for CASARDGNTEVFF.

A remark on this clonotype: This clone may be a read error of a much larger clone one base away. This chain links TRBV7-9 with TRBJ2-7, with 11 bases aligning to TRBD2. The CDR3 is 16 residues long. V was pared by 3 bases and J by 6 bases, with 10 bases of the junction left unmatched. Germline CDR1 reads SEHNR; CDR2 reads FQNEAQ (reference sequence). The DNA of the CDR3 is TGTGCCAGCAGCTTTGTGGGTGTGACTAGCGGGATCGAGCAGTACTTC. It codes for CASSFVGVTSGIEQYF.

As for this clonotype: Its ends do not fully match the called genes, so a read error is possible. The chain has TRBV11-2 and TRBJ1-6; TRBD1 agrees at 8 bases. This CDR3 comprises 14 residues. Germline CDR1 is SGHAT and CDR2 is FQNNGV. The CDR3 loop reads CASSLGQENSPPHF. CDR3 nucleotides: TGTGCCAGCAGTTTGGGACAGGAGAATTCTCCCCCCCACTTT. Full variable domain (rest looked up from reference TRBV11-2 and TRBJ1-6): EAGVAQSPRYKIIEKRQSVAFWCNPISGHATLYWYQQILGQGPKLLIQFQNNGVVDDSQLPKDRFSAERLKGVDSTLKIQPAKLEDSAVYLCASSLGQENSPPHFGNGTRLTVT.

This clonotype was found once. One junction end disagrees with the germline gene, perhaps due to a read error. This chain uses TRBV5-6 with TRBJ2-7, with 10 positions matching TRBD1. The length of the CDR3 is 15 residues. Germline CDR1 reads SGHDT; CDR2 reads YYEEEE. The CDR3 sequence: CACSRRTGGWYEQYF. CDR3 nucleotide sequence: TGTGCCTGCAGCCGCCGGACAGGGGGTTGGTACGAGCAGTACTTC.

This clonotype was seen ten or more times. The CDR3 loop is CASSYPLAGVFEQFF. The CDR3 DNA reads as TGTGCCAGCAGTTACCCCCTAGCGGGAGTCTTTGAGCAGTTCTTC. This chain links TRBV6-2 or TRBV6-3 with TRBJ2-1; 10 bases match TRBD2. Germline V gives CDR1 MNHEY, CDR2 SVGEGT. V trimming: 2 bases; J trimming: 9 bases; junction bases outside the gene matches: 7. CDR3 length: 15 amino acids.

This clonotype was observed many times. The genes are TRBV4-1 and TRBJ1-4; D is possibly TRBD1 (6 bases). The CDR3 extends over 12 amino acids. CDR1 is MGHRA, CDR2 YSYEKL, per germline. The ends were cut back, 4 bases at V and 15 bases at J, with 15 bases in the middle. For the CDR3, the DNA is TGCGCCAGCAGCCGGACCGGGACATTGTTGTTTTTT. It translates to CASSRTGTLLFF.

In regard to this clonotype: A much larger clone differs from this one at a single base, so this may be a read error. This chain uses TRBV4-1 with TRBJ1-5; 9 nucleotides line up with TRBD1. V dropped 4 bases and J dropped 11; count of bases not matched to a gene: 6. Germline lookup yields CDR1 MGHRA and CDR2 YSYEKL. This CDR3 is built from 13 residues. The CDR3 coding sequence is TGCGCCAGCAGCCGGGGGACAGGGATCTCCCAGCATTTT. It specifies CASSRGTGISQHF.

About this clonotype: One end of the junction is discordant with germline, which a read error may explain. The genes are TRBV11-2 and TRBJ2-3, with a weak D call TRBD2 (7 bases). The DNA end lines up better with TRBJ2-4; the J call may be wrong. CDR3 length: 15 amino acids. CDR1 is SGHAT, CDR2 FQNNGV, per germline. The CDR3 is CANSLVRGRRETQYF. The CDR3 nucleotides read TGTGCCAACAGCTTAGTGCGGGGGCGGAGGGAGACTCAGTACTTC.

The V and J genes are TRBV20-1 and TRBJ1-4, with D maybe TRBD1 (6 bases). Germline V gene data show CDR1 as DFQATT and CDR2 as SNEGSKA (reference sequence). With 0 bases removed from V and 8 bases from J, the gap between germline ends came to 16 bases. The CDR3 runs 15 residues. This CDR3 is CSARERGGSQEKLFF. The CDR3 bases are TGCAGTGCTAGAGAGAGGGGGGGCTCACAGGAAAAACTGTTTTTT.

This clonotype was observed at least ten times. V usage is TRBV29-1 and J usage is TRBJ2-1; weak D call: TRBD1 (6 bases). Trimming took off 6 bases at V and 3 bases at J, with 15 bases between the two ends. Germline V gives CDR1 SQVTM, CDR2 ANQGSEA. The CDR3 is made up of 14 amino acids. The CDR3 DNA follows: TGCAGCGTCGGCAGGGGTTTTAACTACAATGAGCAGTTCTTC. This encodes CSVGRGFNYNEQFF.

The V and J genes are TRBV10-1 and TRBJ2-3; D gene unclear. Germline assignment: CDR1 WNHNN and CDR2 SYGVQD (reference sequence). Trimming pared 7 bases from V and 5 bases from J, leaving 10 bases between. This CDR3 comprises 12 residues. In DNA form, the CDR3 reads TGCGCCAGCACTGACGGTGGAGATACGCAGTATTTT. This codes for CASTDGGDTQYF.

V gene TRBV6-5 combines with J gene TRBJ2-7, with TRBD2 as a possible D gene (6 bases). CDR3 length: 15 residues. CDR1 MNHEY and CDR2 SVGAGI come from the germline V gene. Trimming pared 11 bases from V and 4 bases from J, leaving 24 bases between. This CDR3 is CASRVPGLNTYEQYF. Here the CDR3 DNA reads TGTGCCTCCCGCGTCCCGGGACTTAACACTTACGAGCAGTACTTC.

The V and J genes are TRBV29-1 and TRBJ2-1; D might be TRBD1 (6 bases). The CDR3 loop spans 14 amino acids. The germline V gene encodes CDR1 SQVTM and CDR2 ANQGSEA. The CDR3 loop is CGAAPRGTYNEQFF. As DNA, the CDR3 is TGCGGCGCTGCGCCCAGGGGAACCTACAATGAGCAGTTCTTC.